Sequencing of this T cell receptor beta chain was carried out in a study of T cells in localized non-small cell lung cancer. Sequenced by immunoSEQ multiplex PCR; TCRdb stores in-frame clones only, minus some. The repertoire holds around 25,000 clones, with 80% to 95% as singletons. Overall study results and limits: A higher density of T cells in blood coincided with extended overall survival.

In regard to this clone: Its antigen remains unknown.

The sequence was obtained from a woman aged 35 to 69 with stage I lung adenocarcinoma. Sequenced here: peripheral blood, sampled before any cancer treatment.

CDR3 in amino acids: CASSPGAPGELFF. In DNA, the CDR3 is TGTGCCAGCTCCCCGGGAGCCCCCGGGGAGCTGTTTTTT. This chain connects TRBV11-2 to TRBJ2-2; a possible D gene is TRBD2 (6 bases). Germline CDR1 and CDR2: SGHAT and FQNNGV. The CDR3 length is 13 residues. Between the trimmed V and J ends, which lost 8 bases and 6 bases, there was a span of 13 bases. The complete variable domain, with remaining parts taken from reference TRBV11-2 and TRBJ2-2, reads EAGVAQSPRYKIIEKRQSVAFWCNPISGHATLYWYQQILGQGPKLLIQFQNNGVVDDSQLPKDRFSAERLKGVDSTLKIQPAKLEDSAVYLCASSPGAPGELFFGEGSRLTVL.